This record concerns one T cell receptor (beta chain) sequence. Its antigen remains unknown. In the original analysis: Junction-only sequences produced by ImmunoSEQ had no quality scores, so filtering differed. Clones were sequenced by immunoSEQ multiplex PCR, and TCRdb holds only the in-frame ones, with some missing. V and J calls and clone size follow that table, whereas D and trimming were derived from the DNA. The table includes approximately 810,000 clones, nearly 95% detected once. Naive CD8 cells, CD45RO-negative and positively selected for CCR7, excluded terminally differentiated effector memory CD45RA+ cells. This record comes from a study of shared clonotypes between healthy human individuals. On the study more broadly: Serving as donors were two women and a few men, whose ages spanned 18 to 49. Regarding the study as a whole: For naive CD4 cells, 4% to 6% of clonotypes were shared across a few donors.

The CDR3 is 17 amino acids. Trimming at V came to 3 bases and at J to 3 bases, leaving 7 bases not matched to a gene. Germline CDR1 and CDR2: SGHTA and FQGNSA. The sequenced sample was naive CD8+ T cells sorted from blood. The V call is TRBV7-2, the J call TRBJ2-3, with TRBD2 matching 12 bases. The TCR comes from a man aged 25 to 40 in good health. DNA for the CDR3: TGTGCCAGCAGCTTCAGACTAGCGGGAGTGGGTACAGATACGCAGTATTTT. Translating it yields CASSFRLAGVGTDTQYF.